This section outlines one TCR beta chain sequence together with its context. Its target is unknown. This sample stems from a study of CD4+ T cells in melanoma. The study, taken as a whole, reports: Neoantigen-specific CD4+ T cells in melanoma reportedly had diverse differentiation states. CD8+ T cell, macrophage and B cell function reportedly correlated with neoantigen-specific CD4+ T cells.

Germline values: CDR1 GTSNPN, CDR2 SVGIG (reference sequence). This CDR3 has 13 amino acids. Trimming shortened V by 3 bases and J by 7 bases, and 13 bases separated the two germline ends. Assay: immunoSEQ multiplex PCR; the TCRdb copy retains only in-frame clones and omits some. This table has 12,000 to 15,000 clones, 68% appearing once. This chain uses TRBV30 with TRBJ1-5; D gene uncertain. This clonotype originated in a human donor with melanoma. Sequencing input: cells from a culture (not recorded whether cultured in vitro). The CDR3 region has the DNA TGTGCCTGGAGCCGCGGTTTTGAACAGCCCCAGCATTTT. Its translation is CAWSRGFEQPQHF. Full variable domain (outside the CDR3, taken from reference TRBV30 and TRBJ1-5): SQTIHQWPATLVQPVGSPLSLECTVEGTSNPNLYWYRQAAGRGLQLLFYSVGIGQISSEVPQNLSASRPQDRQFILSSKKLLLSDSGFYLCAWSRGFEQPQHFGDGTRLSIL.